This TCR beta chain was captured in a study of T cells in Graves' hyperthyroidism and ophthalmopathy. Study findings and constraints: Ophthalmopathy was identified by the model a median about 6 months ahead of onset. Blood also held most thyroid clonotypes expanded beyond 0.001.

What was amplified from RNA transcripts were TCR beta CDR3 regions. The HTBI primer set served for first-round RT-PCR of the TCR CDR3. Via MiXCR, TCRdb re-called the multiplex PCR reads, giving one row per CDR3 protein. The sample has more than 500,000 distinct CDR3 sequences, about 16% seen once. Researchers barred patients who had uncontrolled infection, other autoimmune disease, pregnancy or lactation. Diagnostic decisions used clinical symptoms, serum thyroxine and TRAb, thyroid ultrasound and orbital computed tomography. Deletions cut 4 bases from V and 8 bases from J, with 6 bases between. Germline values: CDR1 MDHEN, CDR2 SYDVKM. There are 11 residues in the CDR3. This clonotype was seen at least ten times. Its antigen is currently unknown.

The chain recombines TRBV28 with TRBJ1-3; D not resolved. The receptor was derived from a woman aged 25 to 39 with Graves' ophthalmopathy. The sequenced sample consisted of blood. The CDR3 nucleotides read TGTGCCAGCAGTTCAGGCTACACCATATATTTT. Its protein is CASSSGYTIYF.